This T cell receptor beta chain was recorded in a study of blood T cells in healthy people across ages. Looking at the study overall: Per two T cells, template switching captured roughly one barcoded beta molecule.

The people who gave samples were healthy Caucasians from Russia, aged roughly 6 to 95. V was pared by 3 bases and J by 0 bases, with 12 bases between. The germline gives CDR1 SGHRS, CDR2 YFSETQ. CDR3 length: 15 residues. PCR was performed a second time for about 7 to 11 cycles using a sample-barcoded 5' primer and a J-beta primer mix. A single record per CDR3 protein comes from TCRdb applying MiXCR to the 5' RACE reads. The data contain about 700,000 distinct CDR3 sequences, roughly 32% of them singletons. The sample comprised blood. The receptor comes from a woman older than 75 in good health. This chain joins TRBV5-1 and TRBJ1-1; tentative D call: TRBD1 (5 bases). DNA of the CDR3: TGCGCCAGCAGCTCGTCCGACAGATTGAACACTGAAGCTTTCTTT. Translating it yields CASSSSDRLNTEAFF.